This T cell receptor beta chain emerged from a study of cytomegalovirus exposure and HLA in healthy donors. Study results and limitations: Sequencing artifact likely explains a cluster of highly shared sequence variants. Immune exposure information comprised only CMV serostatus. The study flagged 150 to 200 TCR beta chains as cytomegalovirus-associated. Looking again later, the authors saw that most CMV-associated TCR beta chains seemed HLA-restricted.

CDR3 length equals 13 residues. With 6 bases clipped from V and 9 bases from J, the junction kept 11 bases outside the gene matches. Germline V gene sequence: CDR1 SGHNT, CDR2 YENEEA. Worth noting for this clone: Its antigen is not known.

PCR primers comprised 60 Vbeta and 13 Jbeta primers. Sequencing used immunoSEQ multiplex PCR; TCRdb keeps in-frame clones, though not all of them. Of 100,000 to 120,000 clones listed, around 77% were seen once; the top ten hold 5.4%. Sequenced sample: PBMCs. The source of this sequence is a woman in her twenties or thirties in good health and CMV-seropositive. The rearrangement uses TRBV11-3 and TRBJ2-7; 7 bases are shared with TRBD2. The CDR3 nucleotides read TGTGCCAGCAGTTCCTTCGCCGGACTAGTGCAGTACTTC. Encoded protein: CASSSFAGLVQYF.